This is a list of T cell receptor beta chains from one sample in a study of early T cells in non-severe SARS-CoV-2 infection. TCRdb redid the calling of the 5' RACE reads with MiXCR, one entry per CDR3 protein. The sample holds 70,000 or so distinct CDR3 sequences; 12% are singletons and the top ten take around 1.3%. Sequenced input: whole blood. These receptors came from an adult who was a healthcare worker with PCR-confirmed SARS-CoV-2 infection or an uninfected control (not recorded which). The CDR3 runs from the conserved cysteine through the conserved F or W.

v_call cdr3_aa
TRBV11-3 CASSPGQGVRETQYF
TRBV6-1 CASSGKRTGAVSQYF
TRBV27 CASTPRISRPGYTF
TRBV29-1 CSVDLGKVKPYGYTF
TRBV7-9 CASSLGGLAEQFF
TRBV20-1 CSASAPDSGDSYEQYF
TRBV12-3/TRBV12-4 CASSLRGRLDTGELFF
TRBV29-1 CSLTSGEETQYF
TRBV5-6 CASSSYPGELFF
TRBV6-5 CASSYIAAKSSYEQYF
TRBV10-3 CATGTHQETQYF
TRBV10-3 CAISVLNPPYEQYF
TRBV5-1 CASRATGQPEQYF
TRBV10-3 CASTQGALGTEAFF
TRBV29-1 CSVGSGNLKNIQYF
TRBV7-2 CASSPSGRGRSSQYF
TRBV27 CASNYRAGNEQFF
TRBV12-3/TRBV12-4 CASSLSVRGDTEAFF
TRBV6-2/TRBV6-3 CAPEDRGYGEQFF
TRBV4-3 CASSQGARGGSEQYF
TRBV5-1 CASSLRTSGLPSNNEQFF
TRBV29-1 CSVDAGLGSSYEQYF
TRBV19 CASSPRGRSYEQYF
TRBV28 CASSRPLAGGGEQFF
TRBV15 CATSREGGAYLKSGANVLTF
TRBV28 CASSYPGGLAKNIQYF
TRBV29-1 CSGGLAGGGGNIQYF
TRBV28 CASSLWGTQYF
TRBV7-2 CASSRPITANYGYTF
TRBV9 CASSVDGGPNSPLHF
TRBV27 CASRLSGSSYNEQFF
TRBV5-6 CASNLAGEYNEQFF
TRBV7-2 CASSLGLAGRGDTQYF
TRBV20-1 CSASRTANEKLFF
TRBV5-6 CASSLDWAETQYF
TRBV7-6 CASSPVGTEAFF
TRBV29-1 CSALAGDGELFF
TRBV4-1 CASSQDLAGVYNEQFF
TRBV19 CASSGTATNEKLFF
TRBV5-1 CASSSDRGAYGYTF
TRBV10-1 CASSEGRRNTEAFF
TRBV6-2/TRBV6-3 CASSYPRQGHGYTF
TRBV7-2 CASTFSGTAEDTQYF
TRBV12-5 CASGLAGYSGNTIYF
TRBV29-1 CSVVGLAGEQYF
TRBV6-5 CASSATGLSNSPLHF
TRBV6-5 CASSFGQQNTGELFF
TRBV28 CASQHRGSMPYTF
TRBV2 CASIVEDTGELFF
TRBV12-3/TRBV12-4 CASSLNAPMNTEAFF
TRBV5-1 CASGSAGGSYEQYF
TRBV29-1 CSTSRMNTEAFF
TRBV28 CASSSGLALSTDTQYF
TRBV20-1 CSARELGGGRAYEQYF
TRBV29-1 CSVLGGRYGYTF
TRBV29-1 CSDGLAGRNEQFF
TRBV6-2/TRBV6-3 CASSQGQGGHSNQPQHF
TRBV6-1 CASKPGGANEQFF
TRBV6-4 CASRQQGNTEAFF